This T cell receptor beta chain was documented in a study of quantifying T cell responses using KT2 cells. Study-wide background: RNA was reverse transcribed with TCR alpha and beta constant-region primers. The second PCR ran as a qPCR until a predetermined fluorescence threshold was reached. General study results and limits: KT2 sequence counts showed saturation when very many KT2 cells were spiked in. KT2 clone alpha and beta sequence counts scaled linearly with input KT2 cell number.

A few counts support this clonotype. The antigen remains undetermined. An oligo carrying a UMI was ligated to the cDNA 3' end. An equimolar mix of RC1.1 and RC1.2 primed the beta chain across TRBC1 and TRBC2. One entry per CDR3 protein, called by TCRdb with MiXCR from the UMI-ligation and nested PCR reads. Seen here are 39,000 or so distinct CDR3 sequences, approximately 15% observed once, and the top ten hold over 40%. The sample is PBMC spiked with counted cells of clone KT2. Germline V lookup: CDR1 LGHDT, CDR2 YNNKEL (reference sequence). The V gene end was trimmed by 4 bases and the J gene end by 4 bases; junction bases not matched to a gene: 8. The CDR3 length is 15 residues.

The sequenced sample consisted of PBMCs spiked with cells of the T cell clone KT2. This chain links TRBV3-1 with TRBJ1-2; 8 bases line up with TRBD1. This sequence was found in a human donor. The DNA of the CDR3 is TGTGCCAGCAGCCCGCGGACAGGGCGGGGCTATGGCTACACCTTC. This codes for CASSPRTGRGYGYTF.